This T cell receptor beta chain is drawn from a study of blood T cell repertoires in COVID-19. Study-wide background: Both acute and convalescent COVID-19 samples were obtained from the United States, Italy and Spain.

In the original workflow: Amplification of reference gene primers was used by the study to estimate nucleated cell counts. TCRdb's copy holds only in-frame clones and misses some; the assay was immunoSEQ multiplex PCR. V, J and clone size are those of that table, while D and trimming were read from the DNA. Among roughly 170,000 clones, approximately 85% were seen once, and the ten largest hold 7% to 10%. The sequenced sample was peripheral blood. The receptor comes from a woman aged 60-70 years with COVID-19, enrolled during active disease.

The CDR3 is CASSPFRRSGDYGYTF. The CDR3 bases are TGTGCCAGCAGTCCCTTTCGTCGGTCGGGGGACTATGGCTACACCTTC. The chain combines TRBV28 with TRBJ1-2; tentatively, D is TRBD1 (5 bases). This CDR3 contains 16 residues. Trimming took off 5 bases at V and 3 bases at J, with 19 bases between the two ends. Germline-derived CDR1 and CDR2 are MDHEN and SYDVKM.